This TCR beta chain was captured in a study of cytomegalovirus exposure and HLA in healthy donors (dated 2017 in TCRdb). For context, the study as a whole: An earlier analysis of roughly 500 of the donors reported more than 250 Gb of sequence data and some 120 million unique TCR beta sequences from 150 million to 200 million T cells. Roughly 300 gigabases of sequencing data and around 85 million unique TCR sequences made up an early release that covered approximately 650 HLA-typed donors. Among the 398 genotyped donors, around 81% belonged to the genetic ancestry cluster associated with self-reported Caucasian donors. In the later analysis, no new phenotypic data were used to find candidate immune exposures; instead, reliance was placed on TCR beta sequences and their occurrence across donors. An earlier analysis of a few hundred of the donors applied high-throughput TCR beta sequencing to assess whether each TCR beta V gene segment acted as functional or pseudogenic. Several DR-DQ haplotypes were handled as single units for association and clustering because linkage in the cohort was strong. Alongside the repertoire data, information on donor age, sex, ethnicity and CMV serostatus was compiled. Across about 370 genotyped donors of the cohort, an average of about 240,000 unique TCR beta nucleotide sequences per donor were sequenced, and roughly 17% of those sequences were non-productive. Along with the roughly 700-subject first cohort, a separate validation cohort of some 130 different subjects was used. Class I and class II HLA loci were covered by the typing at four-digit resolution. In a later analysis, previously published TCR beta repertoires from about 670 donors were re-analyzed and high-resolution HLA genotyping was added so that TCR occurrence patterns could be studied. A later genetic analysis took genome-wide SNP genotypes for about 55% of the 666 donors and used that subset as a discovery cohort. Typing coverage differed by locus: A, B, C, DRB1 and DQB1 were typed in roughly 620-630 donors, DQA1 in 522, DPA1 in some 570, and DPB1 in 450 to 490. Using immunosequencing, the study profiled T cell repertoires from about 610 subjects and related those repertoires to cytomegalovirus serostatus. To predict cytomegalovirus infection status, the study combined high-throughput TCR immunosequencing, statistical association of individual TCRs with disease status, and machine learning. The study aimed to test whether cataloging public T cell receptors could reveal signatures of past pathogen exposure. Every discovery cohort repertoire had been produced on one sequencing platform. The research as a whole found: A later analysis found that most CMV-associated TCR beta chains appeared HLA-restricted, with HLA associations seemingly driven largely by CMV exposure. A cluster of highly shared sequence variants was judged likely to be a technical artifact of the sequencing pipeline. CMV serostatus was the only immune exposure information available for the cohort. The authors suggested that the approach could potentially be generalized to other disease states and immunological phenotypes. Because the 87-base-pair reads could not distinguish some IMGT-functional V segments, including TRBV6-2 and TRBV6-3, those segments were excluded. A later genetic analysis reported fewer N-insertions in productive TCRs among donors in an Asian-associated ancestry cluster than the roughly 640-donor mean. Cytomegalovirus status was reported to be diagnosed by the classifier with high specificity and sensitivity in both the original and validation cohorts. In a later analysis, 16,951 TCR beta sequences were associated with specific HLA alleles at a false discovery rate of 0.05. Because some donors lacked HLA typing at each locus, the association tests relied only on the typed subset. This cohort had only TCR beta chains sequenced, and the lack of alpha or paired-chain data limited which features could be detected. In a later genetic analysis, a missense DCLRE1C variant was associated with V-gene and J-gene trimming of TCR beta chains, and the association was replicated in an independent cohort. Presence/absence analyses assumed roughly uniform sequencing depth across donors, an assumption that may not hold. A later analysis found that HLA-associated TCR beta chains were more clonally expanded and had lower generation probabilities than equally common non-associated chains. The earlier analysis of a few hundred of the donors excluded seventeen rarely observed V segments, including chromosome 9 orphons, because counts were too low. A further reported finding was that TCR beta sequences accurately predicted the HLA-A and HLA-B alleles for most subjects in the first cohort. When HLA alleles, especially DR and DQ, strongly co-occurred, TCR associations were difficult to assign to individual alleles. In a later analysis, the rate of TCR association differed among HLA loci, with DRB1 alleles having the most associated TCRs and HLA-C alleles having the fewest. Three of the identified cytomegalovirus-associated TCR beta chains were confirmed in vitro to be specific for cytomegalovirus antigens. The study listed 170 or so TCR beta chains as associated with cytomegalovirus. According to a later analysis, parvovirus B19, influenza, CMV and Epstein-Barr virus appeared linked to several top co-occurrence clusters. While some public TCRs were present in many individuals, most TCR sequences turned up only very rarely across donors. Linkage disequilibrium might explain the correlated functional status among segregating V segments, but an unknown experimental factor could not be excluded. Broadly in line with IMGT annotations, most TCR beta V segments showed up in productive rearrangements about 87% or about 30% of the time in an earlier analysis of 450 to 600 of the donors.

The protocol used for the library was the immunoSEQ multiplex PCR assay. For the multiplex PCR, a mixture combining 60 forward primers for TCR Vbeta segments and 13 reverse primers for TCR Jbeta segments was used. The CDR3 region of rearranged TCR beta genes was amplified from genomic DNA with a multiplex PCR assay. Amplified TCR beta libraries were sequenced as 87-base-pair reads on the Illumina HiSeq System. The study's processing was this. A later analysis counted some 80 million unique TCR beta chains across the 600 to 850 repertoires, and roughly 11 million of these chains were shared by at least two donors. Raw reads were error-corrected and collapsed into unique sequences by a nearest-neighbor algorithm in which closely related sequences were merged to remove PCR and sequencing errors. V, D and J gene segments were assigned by aligning CDR3 sequences to IMGT reference sequences. For a sequence to be retained, at least a six-nucleotide match to both a V gene segment and a J gene segment was required. Rearrangements were called productive when the CDR3 lacked stop codons and stayed in frame with V and J; all others were non-productive. CDR3 was defined according to IMGT convention as the region running from the second conserved V-encoded cysteine to the conserved J-encoded phenylalanine. The earlier analysis of about 640 of the donors excluded any sequence lacking an unambiguous match to a single V gene segment. An earlier analysis of 500 to 600 of the donors classified V segments as functional when productive rearrangements were above 56.7% and as segregating when the standard deviation between donors was above 5%. A statistical classification framework was built to diagnose cytomegalovirus status from the catalog of TCR beta chain sequences. V and J gene assignment, in a later analysis, came from comparing TCR nucleotide sequences with IMGT/GENE-DB human TR gene sequences. A later analysis assigned CDR3 sequences and most-parsimonious VDJ recombination scenarios with the TCRdist pipeline. In a later analysis, every TCR beta chain was defined by the combination of its CDR3 amino acid sequence and its V-gene family, and reads without a unique V-gene family were dropped. To address suspected cross-contamination and a sequencing artifact, a later analysis removed roughly 640 highly shared, low-generation-probability nucleotide sequences. In a later analysis, a clonal expansion index was calculated for each public chain from normalized within-repertoire ranks of inferred template counts. A later analysis computed generation probabilities with a VDJ recombination model fitted to out-of-frame rearrangements, and checked the results against IGoR. Hypergeometric tests were used in a later analysis to score TCR-TCR, TCR-HLA and TCR-CMV co-occurrence, with a repertoire-size bias correction applied to the TCR pairs. In a later analysis, false discovery rates were estimated by permuting HLA or CMV assignments 20 times. In a later analysis, co-occurring TCRs were grouped with DBSCAN, and TCRdist sequence similarity was added when clustering was performed within HLA-allele-positive subsets. Co-occurrence clustering excluded repertoires with fewer than 30,000 or more than 120,000 public chains, plus five with anomalous nucleotide sharing. In its TCRdb copy, this immuneACCESS table keeps in-frame sequences only and misses some clones. Where compared with another copy, unresolved V genes explain less than half of these, and the others have no known cause. V, J and clone size were drawn from that table, and D and trimming were deduced from the DNA. This sample gives fewer than 150,000 clones in total; 65% to 75% of them show up just once. The leading ten clones occupy approximately 10% of the sample.

The cohort consisted of hundreds of healthy bone marrow donors. Cohort members were all nominally healthy when sampled, although unrecorded immune exposures were likely present. The donor tested CMV seropositive, placing the donor among the 250 to 300 seropositive members of the cohort. Every donor gave a peripheral blood sample, and the peripheral blood mononuclear cells from that sample were used for TCR beta sequencing. Genomic DNA extraction from the blood cell samples was performed with the Qiagen DNeasy Blood Extraction Kit. CDR1 GTSNPN and CDR2 SVGIG were looked up in the germline V gene (reference sequence). The CDR3 runs 13 amino acids, cysteine and phenylalanine included. Only the CDR3 DNA is retained, 39 bases long and in frame from the first base. At the junction V is shortened by 1 base and J by 6 bases, with 10 bases in between. With regard to this clone: It has no known antigen specificity. Per-base qualities were not stored, and no clone one base away is much larger.

The sequence links TRBV30 to TRBJ1-5, with the D gene not clear enough to name. The sample was PBMCs. This receptor was identified in a woman between 45 and 65 years old in good health and CMV-seropositive. The CDR3 region has the sequence CAWSGGGGQPQHF. The DNA sequence follows: TGTGCCTGGAGTGGAGGAGGAGGTCAGCCCCAGCATTTT.